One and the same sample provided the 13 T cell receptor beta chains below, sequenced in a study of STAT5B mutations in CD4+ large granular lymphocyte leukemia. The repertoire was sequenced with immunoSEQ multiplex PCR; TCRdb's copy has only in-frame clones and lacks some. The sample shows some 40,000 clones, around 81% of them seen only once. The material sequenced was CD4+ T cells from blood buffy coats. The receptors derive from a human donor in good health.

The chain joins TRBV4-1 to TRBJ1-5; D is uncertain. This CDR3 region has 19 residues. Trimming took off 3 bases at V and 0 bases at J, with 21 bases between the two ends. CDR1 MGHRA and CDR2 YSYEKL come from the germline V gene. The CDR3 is CASSHHLGKIAFSNQPQHF. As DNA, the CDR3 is TGCGCCAGCAGCCATCATTTGGGGAAAATAGCGTTTAGCAATCAGCCCCAGCATTTT.

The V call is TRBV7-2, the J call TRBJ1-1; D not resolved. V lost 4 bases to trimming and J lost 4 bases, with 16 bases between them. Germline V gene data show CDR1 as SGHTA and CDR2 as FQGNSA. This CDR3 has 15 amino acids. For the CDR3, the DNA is TGTGCCAGCAGCTCCGGGCTCGGGGTGAGCACTGAAGCTTTCTTT. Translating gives CASSSGLGVSTEAFF.

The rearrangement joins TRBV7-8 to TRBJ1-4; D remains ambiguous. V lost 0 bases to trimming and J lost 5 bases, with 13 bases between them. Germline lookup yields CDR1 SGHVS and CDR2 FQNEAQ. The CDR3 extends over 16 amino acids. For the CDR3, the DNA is TGTGCCAGCAGCTTAGCCCCCCCCGGAGTCAATGAAAAACTGTTTTTT. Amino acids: CASSLAPPGVNEKLFF. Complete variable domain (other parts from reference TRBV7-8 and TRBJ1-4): GAGVSQSPRYKVAKRGQDVALRCDPISGHVSLFWYQQALGQGPEFLTYFQNEAQLDKSGLPSDRFFAERPEGSVSTLKIQRTQQEDSAVYLCASSLAPPGVNEKLFFGSGTQLSVL.

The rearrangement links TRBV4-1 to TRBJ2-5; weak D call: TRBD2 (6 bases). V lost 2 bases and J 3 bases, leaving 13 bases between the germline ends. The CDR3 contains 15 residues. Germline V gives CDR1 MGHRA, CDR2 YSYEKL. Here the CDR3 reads CASSQPRGGEETQYF. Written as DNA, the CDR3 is TGCGCCAGCAGCCAACCCCGCGGAGGGGAAGAGACCCAGTACTTC.

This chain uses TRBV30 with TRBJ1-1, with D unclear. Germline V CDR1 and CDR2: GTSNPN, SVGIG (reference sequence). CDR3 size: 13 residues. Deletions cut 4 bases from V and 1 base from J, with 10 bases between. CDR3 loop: CAWIPSGNTEAFF. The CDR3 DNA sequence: TGTGCCTGGATCCCCTCGGGGAACACTGAAGCTTTCTTT. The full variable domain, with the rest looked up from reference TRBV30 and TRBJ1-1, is SQTIHQWPATLVQPVGSPLSLECTVEGTSNPNLYWYRQAAGRGLQLLFYSVGIGQISSEVPQNLSASRPQDRQFILSSKKLLLSDSGFYLCAWIPSGNTEAFFGQGTRLTVV.

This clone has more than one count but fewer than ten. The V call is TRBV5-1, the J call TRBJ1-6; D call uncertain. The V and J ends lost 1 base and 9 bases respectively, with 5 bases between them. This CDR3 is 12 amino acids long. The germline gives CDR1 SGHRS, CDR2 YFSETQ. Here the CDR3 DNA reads TGCGCCAGCAGCTTGTATGTTTCACCCCTCCACTTT. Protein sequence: CASSLYVSPLHF.

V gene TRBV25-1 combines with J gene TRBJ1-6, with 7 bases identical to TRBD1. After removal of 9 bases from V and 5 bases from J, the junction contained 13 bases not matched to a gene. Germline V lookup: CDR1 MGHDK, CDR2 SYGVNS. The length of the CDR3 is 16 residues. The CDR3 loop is CASSPGTVSNNSPLHF. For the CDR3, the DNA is TGTGCCAGTAGTCCCGGGACAGTTTCAAATAATTCACCCCTCCACTTT.

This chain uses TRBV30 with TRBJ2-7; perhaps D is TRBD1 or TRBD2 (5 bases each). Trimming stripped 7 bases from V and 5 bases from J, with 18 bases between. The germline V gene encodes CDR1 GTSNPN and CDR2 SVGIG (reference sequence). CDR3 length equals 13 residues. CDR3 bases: TGTGCCTTAGCTCCCCCGGGGCACAACGAGCAGTACTTC. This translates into CALAPPGHNEQYF.

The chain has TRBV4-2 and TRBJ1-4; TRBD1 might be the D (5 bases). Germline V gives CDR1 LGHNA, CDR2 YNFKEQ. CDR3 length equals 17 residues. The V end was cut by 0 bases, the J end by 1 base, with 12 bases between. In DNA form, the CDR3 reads TGTGCCAGCAGCCAAGATCTTCCCGGGGGAACTAATGAAAAACTGTTTTTT. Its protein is CASSQDLPGGTNEKLFF.

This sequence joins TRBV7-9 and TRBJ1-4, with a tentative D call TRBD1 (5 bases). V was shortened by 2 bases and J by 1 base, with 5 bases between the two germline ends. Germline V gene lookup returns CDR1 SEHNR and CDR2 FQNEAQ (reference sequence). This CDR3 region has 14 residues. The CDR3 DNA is TGTGCCAGCAGCTTACAGGGAACTAATGAAAAACTGTTTTTT. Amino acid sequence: CASSLQGTNEKLFF.

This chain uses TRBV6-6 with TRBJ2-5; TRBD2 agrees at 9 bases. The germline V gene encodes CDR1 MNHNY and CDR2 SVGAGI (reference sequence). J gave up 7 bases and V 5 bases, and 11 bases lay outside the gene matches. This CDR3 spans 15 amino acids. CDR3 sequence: CASSTEAGGLATQYF. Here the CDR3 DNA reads TGTGCCAGCAGTACTGAAGCGGGAGGATTAGCGACCCAGTACTTC.

In DNA form, the CDR3 reads TGCAGCGTGGGACAGCCTAATGAAAAACTGTTTTTT. This encodes CSVGQPNEKLFF. The chain has TRBV29-1 and TRBJ1-4; 7 bases fit TRBD1. Germline-derived CDR1 and CDR2 are SQVTM and ANQGSEA. The length of the CDR3 is 12 residues. V lost 6 bases, J lost 3 bases, and 1 base stayed unmatched.

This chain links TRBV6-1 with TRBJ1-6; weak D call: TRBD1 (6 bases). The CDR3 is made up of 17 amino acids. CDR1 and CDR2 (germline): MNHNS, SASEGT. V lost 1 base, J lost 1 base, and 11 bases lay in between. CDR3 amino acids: CASSEEGRGSYNSPLHF. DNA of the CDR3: TGTGCCAGCAGTGAAGAGGGCAGGGGATCCTATAATTCACCCCTCCACTTT.